This T cell receptor beta chain was found in a study of blood T cell repertoires in COVID-19. Study details: The study drew acute and convalescent COVID-19 samples from the United States, Italy and Spain.

Germline V gene lookup returns CDR1 DFQATT and CDR2 SNEGSKA (reference sequence). With 5 bases removed from V and 5 bases from J, the gap between germline ends came to 9 bases. The CDR3 length is 11 residues. The table came from immunoSEQ multiplex PCR; TCRdb's copy has only in-frame clones and leaves some out. This table has 200,000 to 250,000 clones, about 90% appearing once. Sequencing used PBMCs or T cells enriched from blood (not recorded which). This sequence joins TRBV20-1 and TRBJ2-5; D gene ambiguous. The sequence was obtained from a man aged 30 to 45 who had been exposed to COVID-19. CDR3 amino acids: CSALYEETQYF. Here the CDR3 DNA reads TGCAGTGCTCTATACGAGGAGACCCAGTACTTC.